These 32 T cell receptor beta chains originate from one sample sequenced in a study of cytomegalovirus exposure and HLA in healthy donors. TCRdb keeps only in-frame clones here, not all; method: immunoSEQ multiplex PCR. This table has 140,000 or so clones, 85% to 90% appearing once. The sample comprised PBMCs. These receptors all come from a woman aged 25 to 39 in good health and CMV-seropositive.

The chain uses TRBV7-9 and TRBJ2-5; 8 bases match TRBD1. Germline CDR1 is SEHNR and CDR2 is FQNEAQ (reference sequence). V shed 1 base and J 4 bases; nucleotides not matched to a gene: 8. This CDR3 has 16 residues. The chain's CDR3 is CASSLVPWTGRETQYF. Here the CDR3 DNA reads TGTGCCAGCAGCTTAGTTCCGTGGACAGGGAGAGAGACCCAGTACTTC.

This chain uses TRBV11-2 with TRBJ2-1; 8 bases match TRBD2. The germline V gene encodes CDR1 SGHAT and CDR2 FQNNGV. This CDR3 has 15 amino acids. V lost 4 bases and J lost 3; bases outside the gene matches: 5. This CDR3 reads CASSSKREIYNEQFF. CDR3 DNA sequence: TGTGCCAGCAGCTCGAAGCGGGAGATCTACAATGAGCAGTTCTTC.

The chain has TRBV6-1 and TRBJ1-6; D is uncertain. Germline CDR1 reads MNHNS; CDR2 reads SASEGT. This CDR3 is 15 amino acids long. With 0 bases removed from V and 0 bases from J, the gap between germline ends came to 3 bases. The CDR3 DNA follows: TGTGCCAGCAGTGAAGCTCTCTCCTATAATTCACCCCTCCACTTT. Encoded protein: CASSEALSYNSPLHF.

The rearrangement joins TRBV7-8 to TRBJ2-5; weak D call: TRBD2 (5 bases). Deletions cut 1 base from V and 2 bases from J, with 17 bases between. Germline assignment: CDR1 SGHVS and CDR2 FQNEAQ. The CDR3 spans 17 residues. The CDR3 sequence: CASSLEVTRPPQETQYF. The CDR3 nucleotides read TGTGCCAGCAGCTTAGAAGTAACTAGACCTCCGCAAGAGACCCAGTACTTC.

A word on this clone: In the same sample, other DNA sequences code for this CDR3. This chain connects TRBV6-5 to TRBJ1-6; no definite D call. The germline gives CDR1 MNHEY, CDR2 SVGAGI. Trimming left V 2 bases short and J 6 bases short, with 5 bases between. The length of the CDR3 is 13 residues. DNA of the CDR3: TGTGCCAGCAGTTACGAGGTTAATTCACCCCTCCACTTT. It is translated as CASSYEVNSPLHF.

This clone was observed a single time. The rearrangement joins TRBV7-2 to TRBJ1-4; the D is unclear. The CDR3 is 15 residues long. Germline loops: CDR1 SGHTA, CDR2 FQGNSA. V lost 1 base and J 7 bases, leaving 13 bases between the germline ends. CDR3 residues: CASSLDLGSGEKLFF. In DNA, the CDR3 is TGTGCCAGCAGCTTAGATCTCGGTTCGGGTGAAAAACTGTTTTTT.

This chain joins TRBV7-8 and TRBJ2-6; a weak D match, TRBD1 (6 bases). The length of the CDR3 is 18 residues. Germline CDR1 SGHVS, CDR2 FQNEAQ. The V end lost 5 bases, the J end lost 0 bases, and 17 bases lay between the germline ends. The CDR3 reads CASSIHEQGSSGANVLTF. The CDR3 DNA is TGTGCCAGCAGCATACACGAACAGGGTAGCTCTGGGGCCAACGTCCTGACTTTC.

V is TRBV28 and J is TRBJ2-7; TRBD2 matches 13 bases. The CDR3 has 14 amino acids. CDR1 MDHEN and CDR2 SYDVKM come from the germline V gene. V was clipped by 6 bases and J by 4 bases; unmatched bases: 3. This CDR3 is CASSAGLAGYEQYF. CDR3 sequence (DNA): TGTGCCAGCAGCGCGGGACTAGCGGGATACGAGCAGTACTTC.

The chain carries TRBV5-4 and TRBJ2-3; 12 nucleotides agree with TRBD2. The germline CDR1 and CDR2 sequences are SGHNT and YYREEE (reference sequence). The ends lost 4 bases at V and 4 bases at J; junction bases unmatched: 7. The CDR3 extends over 16 amino acids. CDR3 sequence reads: CASSRRLAGAPDTQYF. The DNA for the CDR3 is TGTGCCAGCAGCCGTAGACTAGCGGGAGCCCCAGATACGCAGTATTTT.

The chain has TRBV27 and TRBJ1-1; weak D call: TRBD1 (5 bases). The V gene lost 5 bases and the J gene lost 5 bases, with 12 bases spanning the gap. The CDR3 is 13 amino acids. Germline V CDR1 and CDR2: MNHEY, SMNVEV (reference sequence). The CDR3 DNA reads TGTGCCAGCAGTCCGGGGGGACTGACTGAAGCTTTCTTT. Its translation is CASSPGGLTEAFF.

The J gene is TRBJ2-7, the V gene TRBV5-1; no firm D call. The CDR3 totals 12 residues. Trimming removed 0 bases at V and 7 bases at J, with 8 bases between. The germline CDR1 and CDR2 sequences are SGHRS and YFSETQ. CDR3 sequence: CASSLGDGEQYF. The CDR3 region has the DNA TGCGCCAGCAGCTTGGGCGACGGGGAGCAGTACTTC.

J is TRBJ2-1 and V is TRBV11-3; D uncertain. Trimming left V 1 base short and J 0 bases short, with 7 bases between. This CDR3 is built from 15 residues. Germline CDR1 SGHNT, CDR2 YENEEA. Here the CDR3 reads CASSLGPTSYNEQFF. Written as DNA, the CDR3 is TGTGCCAGCAGCTTAGGGCCCACCTCCTACAATGAGCAGTTCTTC.

The rearrangement links TRBV27 to TRBJ2-3; 8 positions match TRBD1. V was clipped by 6 bases and J by 4 bases; unmatched bases: 6. CDR1 and CDR2 (germline): MNHEY, SMNVEV (reference sequence). The CDR3 length is 14 residues. CDR3 in amino acids: CASSPGGESDTQYF. The CDR3, as DNA: TGTGCCAGCAGCCCAGGGGGCGAGTCAGATACGCAGTATTTT.

The chain uses TRBV2 and TRBJ1-1; the D is unclear. The CDR3 is made up of 12 amino acids. From germline, CDR1 is SNHLY and CDR2 FYNNEI. Trimming took 6 bases from V and 4 from J, leaving 9 bases between them. CDR3 DNA sequence: TGTGCCAGCAGAAAAGTAGTCACTGAAGCTTTCTTT. This sequence encodes CASRKVVTEAFF.

This clone was picked up a small number of times. The V gene is TRBV10-1, the J gene TRBJ2-7, with D unresolved. The CDR3 totals 13 residues. Germline CDR1 reads WNHNN; CDR2 reads SYGVQD (reference sequence). Trimming took 4 bases from V and 5 from J, leaving 12 bases between them. The CDR3 bases are TGCGCCAGCAGTGCTACGAGTTCGGACGAGCAGTACTTC. Translation gives CASSATSSDEQYF.

This sequence joins TRBV23-1 and TRBJ1-5; the D is unclear. TRBV23-1 has ORF status, its function being uncertain. V lost 3 bases and J lost 0, with 27 bases in between. The CDR3 totals 21 residues. This chain's CDR3 is CASSHGNIQILRIYSNQPQHF. The CDR3 DNA is TGCGCCAGCAGTCACGGGAACATACAAATTCTCCGAATTTATAGCAATCAGCCCCAGCATTTT.

The V gene is TRBV9, the J gene TRBJ2-1, with 7 bases fitting TRBD2. Germline V gene lookup returns CDR1 SGDLS and CDR2 YYNGEE. With V trimmed by 3 bases and J by 4 bases, 13 bases remained unmatched. The length of the CDR3 is 17 residues. The CDR3 DNA reads TGTGCCAGCAGCGGTGGTTCTAGGGAGGGTCTATACAATGAGCAGTTCTTC. It yields the protein CASSGGSREGLYNEQFF.

The chain couples TRBV11-2 to TRBJ2-1; TRBD1 matches 7 bases. Looked up from germline, CDR1 is SGHAT and CDR2 is FQNNGV. Losses at the gene ends were 5 bases for V and 0 bases for J; bases not matched to a gene: 7. The CDR3 sequence is 16 residues long. As DNA, the CDR3 is TGTGCCAGCAGCCTAAGGGGGCCCAGCTCCTACAATGAGCAGTTCTTC. It codes for CASSLRGPSSYNEQFF.

The rearrangement uses TRBV7-2 and TRBJ2-1, with 9 nucleotides matching TRBD1. V was clipped by 6 bases and J by 5 bases; unmatched bases: 8. The CDR3 is 15 residues long. CDR1 and CDR2 from the germline V gene are SGHTA and FQGNSA. The CDR3 loop is CASRSGQGFNNEQFF. For the CDR3, the DNA is TGTGCCAGCAGGTCGGGACAGGGATTTAACAATGAGCAGTTCTTC. Variable domain in full (rest from reference TRBV7-2 and TRBJ2-1): GAGVSQSPSNKVTEKGKDVELRCDPISGHTALYWYRQSLGQGLEFLIYFQGNSAPDKSGLPSDRFSAERTGGSVSTLTIQRTQQEDSAVYLCASRSGQGFNNEQFFGPGTRLTVL.

The chain carries TRBV5-6 and TRBJ2-2, with 8 bases aligning to TRBD2. Germline CDR1 SGHDT, CDR2 YYEEEE. Germline trimming cut 4 bases from V and 6 bases from J; bases unmatched to any gene: 5. The CDR3 runs 14 residues. In nucleotides, the CDR3 is TGTGCCAGCAGCCAGGGACTAGGGGCCGGGGAGCTGTTTTTT. Its protein product is CASSQGLGAGELFF.

The chain is built from TRBV19 and TRBJ2-7; perhaps TRBD1 as D (6 bases). Per germline, CDR1 LNHDA and CDR2 SQIVND (reference sequence). CDR3 length: 18 amino acids. The ends were cut back, 8 bases at V and 9 bases at J, with 35 bases in the middle. The CDR3: CASAQVGDTSKTRLGQYF. DNA of the CDR3: TGTGCCAGTGCTCAGGTCGGGGACACCTCTAAAACCCGGCTGGGGCAGTACTTC.

The rearrangement links TRBV2 to TRBJ2-2, with TRBD1 as a possible D gene (6 bases). The CDR3 is made up of 15 amino acids. V was pared by 6 bases and J by 3 bases, with 14 bases between. The germline V gene has CDR1 SNHLY and CDR2 FYNNEI. CDR3 sequence: CASSENYRDTGELFF. Written as DNA, the CDR3 is TGTGCCAGCAGCGAAAATTACAGGGACACCGGGGAGCTGTTTTTT.

This chain joins TRBV7-9 and TRBJ1-5; 7 nucleotides line up with TRBD1. Germline CDR1 reads SEHNR; CDR2 reads FQNEAQ (reference sequence). V was clipped by 5 bases and J by 0 bases; unmatched bases: 4. The CDR3 runs to 15 residues. The CDR3 protein is CASSTGTDSNQPQHF. As DNA, the CDR3 is TGTGCCAGCAGCACGGGGACAGATAGCAATCAGCCCCAGCATTTT.

This clone was counted a single time. The genes are TRBV6-5 and TRBJ2-1, with 7 bases aligning to TRBD2. Germline CDR1 reads MNHEY; CDR2 reads SVGAGI. The CDR3 is made up of 13 amino acids. V was pared by 5 bases and J by 8 bases, with 6 bases of the junction left unmatched. The CDR3 loop reads CASSRGDVDEQFF. CDR3 in DNA: TGTGCCAGCAGTCGGGGGGATGTTGATGAGCAGTTCTTC.

The chain couples TRBV10-3 to TRBJ1-1, with 7 bases lining up with TRBD1. J was trimmed by 4 bases and V by 4 bases; bases with no gene match: 9. The CDR3 is made up of 15 amino acids. Germline CDR1 is ENHRY and CDR2 is SYGVKD. This CDR3 is CAISAQTGIGTEAFF. The CDR3 DNA reads TGTGCCATCAGTGCTCAGACAGGGATCGGCACTGAAGCTTTCTTT.

The chain couples TRBV15 to TRBJ2-2; possible D gene TRBD2, 5 bases. The V end was cut by 0 bases, the J end by 6 bases, with 17 bases between. This CDR3 spans 17 amino acids. Germline V gives CDR1 LNHNV, CDR2 YYDKDF (reference sequence). The CDR3 DNA follows: TGTGCCACCAGCAGAGATAGAATCGGGGATTACGCCGGGGAGCTGTTTTTT. Translating gives CATSRDRIGDYAGELFF.

V gene TRBV9 combines with J gene TRBJ2-1, with a weak D call TRBD1 (5 bases). The CDR3 contains 17 residues. Germline V gene lookup returns CDR1 SGDLS and CDR2 YYNGEE. The ends were cut back, 0 bases at V and 1 base at J, with 14 bases in the middle. The CDR3 nucleotides are TGTGCCAGCAGCGTAGCCGGTCAAAGGGGATCCTACAATGAGCAGTTCTTC. This encodes CASSVAGQRGSYNEQFF.

By share of the sample, this clone is medium-sized. This chain connects TRBV2 to TRBJ2-1; a possible D gene is TRBD2 (5 bases). Germline V gene lookup returns CDR1 SNHLY and CDR2 FYNNEI. V was shortened by 8 bases and J by 7 bases, with 6 bases between the two germline ends. CDR3 length equals 10 residues. CDR3 sequence (DNA): TGTGCCAGCGGAGGAAATGAGCAGTTCTTC. Translation gives CASGGNEQFF.

This chain links TRBV5-1 with TRBJ2-7; TRBD2 might be the D (6 bases). This CDR3 comprises 15 residues. The V end was cut by 3 bases, the J end by 3 bases, with 16 bases between. The germline V gene has CDR1 SGHRS and CDR2 YFSETQ. In DNA, the CDR3 is TGCGCCAGCAGCTCTGGTGCGGGGTCCCTCTACGAGCAGTACTTC. It encodes CASSSGAGSLYEQYF. Filled out from reference TRBV5-1 and TRBJ2-7, the complete variable domain reads KAGVTQTPRYLIKTRGQQVTLSCSPISGHRSVSWYQQTPGQGLQFLFEYFSETQRNKGNFPGRFSGRQFSNSRSEMNVSTLELGDSALYLCASSSGAGSLYEQYFGPGTRLTVT.

V gene TRBV7-2 combines with J gene TRBJ2-7; 9 positions agree with TRBD2. V was clipped by 5 bases and J by 5 bases; unmatched bases: 10. The CDR3 length is 15 residues. Looked up from germline, CDR1 is SGHTA and CDR2 is FQGNSA. DNA of the CDR3: TGTGCCAGCAGCGAAACTAGCGGGCTCAAAAACGAGCAGTACTTC. Translating gives CASSETSGLKNEQYF.

The chain has TRBV20-1 and TRBJ2-7; D may be TRBD1 (5 bases). The CDR3 consists of 11 residues. Germline CDR1 is DFQATT and CDR2 is SNEGSKA (reference sequence). V was shortened by 4 bases and J by 5 bases, with 9 bases between the two germline ends. The CDR3 nucleotides read TGCAGTGCTACAGGGTTCAACGAGCAGTACTTC. The encoded protein is CSATGFNEQYF.

V is TRBV5-1 and J is TRBJ1-3; 8 positions agree with TRBD1. The CDR3 consists of 17 residues. Germline assignment: CDR1 SGHRS and CDR2 YFSETQ. V was clipped by 4 bases and J by 0 bases; unmatched bases: 9. This CDR3 is CASSPLAGGRSGNTIYF. The CDR3 coding sequence is TGCGCCAGCAGCCCGTTGGCAGGGGGCCGCTCTGGAAACACCATATATTTT.